A single TCR beta chain is shown here with its context. What this receptor recognizes is not known. It has no much larger one-base neighbor in the sample; base qualities were not kept. This sample is drawn from a study of blood T cell repertoires in COVID-19 (dated by TCRdb to 2020 to 2022). Some background on the complete study: Samples covering the acute and convalescent phases of COVID-19 were provided by collaborators in the United States, Italy and Spain. The prospective study material was composed of cDNA or gDNA derived from T cells, B-cell-depleted T cells, or PBMCs. Deeply sampled blood TCRbeta repertoires from subjects exposed to, actively infected with, or recovered from COVID-19 were included in the dataset. The repertoires were released in a freely available public database meant as a resource for research on the immune response to SARS-CoV-2. The samples were drawn from the first 160 participants of the ongoing ImmuneRACE study and from 950 to 1,500 subjects provided by 6 global collaborators. Sample metadata almost always included a de-identified subject ID, COVID-19 status, age in years and sex. HLA class I and class II types, where available, came from metadata supplied by the sample provider rather than from assay-based typing. The investigation overall reported the following: The amount of clinical and demographic metadata varied by source and participant and was provided uncurated.

Participants in the prospective study were enrolled through a virtual design, were aged about 18 to 90 years, and lived in 24 United States geographic areas. Cohort assignment in the prospective study relied on participant-reported clinical history from a screening survey and a study questionnaire. ImmuneRACE Cohort 3 recovered participants were defined by two consecutive negative NP/OP PCR tests, healthcare professional clearance, or symptom resolution. In the prospective study, whole blood, serum and a nasopharyngeal or oropharyngeal swab were collected from each participant by mobile phlebotomists. Over a roughly 2-month period, participants in the prospective study had the option of providing additional blood draws and questionnaires. Before DNA extraction, blood samples from the prospective study were shipped at room temperature or frozen. From its cysteine to its phenylalanine, the CDR3 spans 13 amino acids. The kept DNA is CDR3 alone, 39 bases in frame from the first base. Based on the germline V gene, the CDR1 and CDR2 sequences are SGHVS and FNYEAQ. Trimming removed 0 bases from V and 8 bases from J; the gene matches leave 1 base unexplained.

The immunoSEQ Assay, a bias-controlled multiplex PCR, was used to amplify TCRbeta CDR3 regions from genomic DNA. Per the source publication's procedure: The number of nucleated cells in each sample was estimated by amplification of reference gene primers within the assay. To quantify the absolute abundance of each unique TCRbeta CDR3 rearrangement, sequence reads were collapsed and filtered. Productive Simpson clonality was computed per sample as the square root of Simpson's diversity index over productive rearrangements. TCRdb holds this immuneACCESS table with in-frame rearrangements only. Some clones are missing; in checked studies, unresolved V genes explain under half, and the rest has no known cause. That table supplies the V and J calls and clone size; D and trimming were determined from the DNA. For this sample the table gives roughly 280,000 clones, of which 80% to 90% were detected only once. The biggest ten clones account for over 2% of the sample.

The sample consisted of PBMCs or T cells enriched from blood (not recorded which). This clonotype was sampled from a woman aged 18-29 years who had recovered from COVID-19. The sequence joins TRBV7-6 to TRBJ2-1, with TRBD2 matching 7 junction bases. In nucleotides, the sequence is TGTGCCAGCAGCTTAGCGGGGGGGGATGAGCAGTTCTTC. It translates as CASSLAGGDEQFF.